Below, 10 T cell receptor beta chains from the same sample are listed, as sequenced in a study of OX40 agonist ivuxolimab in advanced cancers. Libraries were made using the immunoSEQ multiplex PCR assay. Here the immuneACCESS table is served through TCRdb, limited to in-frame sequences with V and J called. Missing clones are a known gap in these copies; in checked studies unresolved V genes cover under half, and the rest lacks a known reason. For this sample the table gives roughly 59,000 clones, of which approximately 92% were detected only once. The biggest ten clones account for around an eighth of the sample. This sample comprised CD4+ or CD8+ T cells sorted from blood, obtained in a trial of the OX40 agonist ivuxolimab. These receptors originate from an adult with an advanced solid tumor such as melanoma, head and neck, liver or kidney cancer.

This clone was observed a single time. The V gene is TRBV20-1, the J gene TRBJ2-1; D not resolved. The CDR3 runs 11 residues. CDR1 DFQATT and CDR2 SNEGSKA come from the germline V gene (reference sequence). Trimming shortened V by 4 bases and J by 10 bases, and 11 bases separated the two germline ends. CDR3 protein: CSAIEGFEQFF. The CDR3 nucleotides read TGCAGTGCTATAGAAGGTTTCGAGCAGTTCTTC.

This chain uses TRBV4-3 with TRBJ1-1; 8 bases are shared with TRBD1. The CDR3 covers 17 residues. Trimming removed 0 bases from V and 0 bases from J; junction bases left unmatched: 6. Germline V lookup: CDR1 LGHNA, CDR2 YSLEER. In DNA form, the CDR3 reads TGCGCCAGCAGCCAAGATTCAGGGACAGGCATGAACACTGAAGCTTTCTTT. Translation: CASSQDSGTGMNTEAFF.

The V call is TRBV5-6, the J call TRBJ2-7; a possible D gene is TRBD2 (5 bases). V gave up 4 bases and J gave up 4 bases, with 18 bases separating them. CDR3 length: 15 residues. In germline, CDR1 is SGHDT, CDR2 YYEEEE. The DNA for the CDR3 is TGTGCCAGCAGCGGAACGGAGACTAACCTATACGAGCAGTACTTC. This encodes CASSGTETNLYEQYF.

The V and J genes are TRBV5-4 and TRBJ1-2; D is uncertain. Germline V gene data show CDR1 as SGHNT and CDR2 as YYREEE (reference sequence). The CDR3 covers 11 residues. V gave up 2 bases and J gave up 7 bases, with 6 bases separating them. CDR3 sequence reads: CASSFASGYTF. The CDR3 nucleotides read TGTGCCAGCAGCTTCGCAAGTGGCTACACCTTC.

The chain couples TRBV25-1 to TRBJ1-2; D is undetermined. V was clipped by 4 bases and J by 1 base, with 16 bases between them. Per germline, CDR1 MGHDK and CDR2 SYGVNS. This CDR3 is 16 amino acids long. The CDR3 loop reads CASSGSHPSYNYGYTF. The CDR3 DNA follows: TGTGCCAGCAGTGGGAGTCATCCTTCCTATAACTATGGCTACACCTTC.

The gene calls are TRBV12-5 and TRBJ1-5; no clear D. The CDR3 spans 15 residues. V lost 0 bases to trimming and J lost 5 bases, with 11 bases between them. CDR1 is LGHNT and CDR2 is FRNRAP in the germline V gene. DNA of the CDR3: TGTGCTAGTGGTTTGGTTGGGCAGCTCCATCAGCCCCAGCATTTT. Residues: CASGLVGQLHQPQHF.

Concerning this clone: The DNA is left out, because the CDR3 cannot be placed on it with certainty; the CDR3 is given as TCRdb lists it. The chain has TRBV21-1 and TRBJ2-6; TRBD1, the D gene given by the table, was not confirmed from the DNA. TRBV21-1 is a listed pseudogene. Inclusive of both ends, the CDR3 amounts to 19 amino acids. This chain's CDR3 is CASSKSVGTGISGANVLTF.

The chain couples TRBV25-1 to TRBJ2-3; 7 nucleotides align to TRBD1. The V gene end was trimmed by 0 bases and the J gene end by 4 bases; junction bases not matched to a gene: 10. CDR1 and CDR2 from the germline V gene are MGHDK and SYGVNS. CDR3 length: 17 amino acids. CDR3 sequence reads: CASSEYGETGIADTQYF. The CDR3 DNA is TGTGCCAGCAGTGAATATGGGGAGACAGGGATTGCAGATACGCAGTATTTT.

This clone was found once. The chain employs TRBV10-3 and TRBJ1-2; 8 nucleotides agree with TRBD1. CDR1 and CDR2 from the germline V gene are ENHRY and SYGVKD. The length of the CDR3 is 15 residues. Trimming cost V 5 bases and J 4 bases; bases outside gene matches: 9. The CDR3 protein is CAISHSTGVVYGYTF. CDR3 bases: TGTGCCATCAGTCACTCGACAGGGGTTGTCTATGGCTACACCTTC.

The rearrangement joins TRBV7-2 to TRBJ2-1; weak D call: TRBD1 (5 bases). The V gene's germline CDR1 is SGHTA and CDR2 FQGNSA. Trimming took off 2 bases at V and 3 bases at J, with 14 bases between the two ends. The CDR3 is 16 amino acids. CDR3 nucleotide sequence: TGTGCCAGCAGCTTAATAGACAGTGATTTCTACAATGAGCAGTTCTTC. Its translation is CASSLIDSDFYNEQFF.